This is a list of T cell receptor beta chains from one sample in a study of T cell responses to AZD1222 COVID-19 vaccine. Generated by immunoSEQ multiplex PCR, the TCRdb table keeps only in-frame clones and is missing some. The table lists about 110,000 clones, about 90% of them singletons. Sequencing was performed on peripheral blood, taken on day 0 of AZD1222 vaccination. Receptor source: an adult in good health. The CDR3 runs from the conserved cysteine through the conserved F or W. A D gene is named only where the DNA matches it firmly. Not all rows give a size; the values are once, few, many and, for expanded clones, a class.

D gene: TRBD1
J gene: TRBJ2-7
V gene: TRBV9
clone size: NA
CDR3 DNA: TGTGCCAGCAGCGTAGAAACAGGGGTATACGAGCAGTACTTC
CDR3 protein: CASSVETGVYEQYF

D gene: TRBD2
J gene: TRBJ2-7
V gene: TRBV27
clone size: NA
CDR3 DNA: TGTGCCAGCAGTTTATCGAGCGGGAGCTCCTACGAGCAGTACTTC
CDR3 protein: CASSLSSGSSYEQYF

D gene: TRBD1
J gene: TRBJ1-6
V gene: TRBV6-5
clone size: NA
CDR3 DNA: TGTGCCAGCAGGACCCAGGGGGAGGGGAATTCACCCCTCCACTTT
CDR3 protein: CASRTQGEGNSPLHF

D gene: NA
J gene: TRBJ1-4
V gene: TRBV6-2/TRBV6-3
clone size: NA
CDR3 DNA: TGTGCCAGCAGCACCGGGACCGCCGATGAAAAACTGTTTTTT
CDR3 protein: CASSTGTADEKLFF

D gene: NA
J gene: TRBJ1-1
V gene: TRBV2
clone size: once
CDR3 DNA: TGTGCCAGCAGTGAAGAGGCAGGGGCTAACACTGAAGCTTTCTTT
CDR3 protein: CASSEEAGANTEAFF

D gene: TRBD2
J gene: TRBJ2-7
V gene: TRBV6-5
clone size: NA
CDR3 DNA: TGTGCCAGCAGTTCGGCCGGGACTAGCTGGGCCTACGAGCAGTACTTC
CDR3 protein: CASSSAGTSWAYEQYF

D gene: TRBD1
J gene: TRBJ2-5
V gene: TRBV5-4
clone size: NA
CDR3 DNA: TGTGCCAGCAGCTTGGTCGGAGGGACAGGGGAGCGAACCCAGTACTTC
CDR3 protein: CASSLVGGTGERTQYF

D gene: TRBD2
J gene: TRBJ2-1
V gene: TRBV7-2
clone size: NA
CDR3 DNA: TGTGCCAGCAGCCTAAGGACTAGCGGGGGGCCCCAGGGTTATGAGCAGTTCTTC
CDR3 protein: CASSLRTSGGPQGYEQFF

D gene: NA
J gene: TRBJ1-5
V gene: TRBV7-2
clone size: NA
CDR3 DNA: TGTGCCAGCAGCGGTAGGGTTGATCAGCCCCAGCATTTT
CDR3 protein: CASSGRVDQPQHF

D gene: NA
J gene: TRBJ1-4
V gene: TRBV6-2/TRBV6-3
clone size: NA
CDR3 DNA: TGTGCCAGCAGTAATGATGAAAAACTGTTTTTT
CDR3 protein: CASSNDEKLFF

D gene: NA
J gene: TRBJ1-2
V gene: TRBV9
clone size: NA
CDR3 DNA: TGTGCCAGCAGCGTAGGGGGGGAAATCGACTATGGCTACACCTTC
CDR3 protein: CASSVGGEIDYGYTF

D gene: NA
J gene: TRBJ2-3
V gene: TRBV5-1
clone size: NA
CDR3 DNA: TGCGCCAGCAGCTTTGGGGACACAGATACGCAGTATTTT
CDR3 protein: CASSFGDTDTQYF

D gene: TRBD1
J gene: TRBJ1-1
V gene: TRBV5-1
clone size: NA
CDR3 DNA: TGCGCCAGCAGCTTCTCACAGGGGCGCACTGAAGCTTTCTTT
CDR3 protein: CASSFSQGRTEAFF

D gene: TRBD1
J gene: TRBJ2-7
V gene: TRBV5-1
clone size: once
CDR3 DNA: TGCGCCAGCAGCTTGGGACAGGGGGCCTCGGAGGGCTACGAGCAGTACTTC
CDR3 protein: CASSLGQGASEGYEQYF

D gene: NA
J gene: TRBJ2-3
V gene: TRBV5-8
clone size: NA
CDR3 DNA: TGTGCCAGCAGCTTGAGGGGCGCAGATACGCAGTATTTT
CDR3 protein: CASSLRGADTQYF

D gene: TRBD1
J gene: TRBJ1-4
V gene: TRBV2
clone size: NA
CDR3 DNA: TGTGCCAGCAGTGAAGCGGGACCGGGACAGGGCTCTGGGGAAAAACTGTTTTTT
CDR3 protein: CASSEAGPGQGSGEKLFF

D gene: NA
J gene: TRBJ2-2
V gene: TRBV29-1
clone size: NA
CDR3 DNA: TGCAGCGTTGTCGTTACCGGGGAGCTGTTTTTT
CDR3 protein: CSVVVTGELFF

D gene: NA
J gene: TRBJ2-7
V gene: TRBV3-1/TRBV3-2
clone size: NA
CDR3 DNA: TGTGCCAGCAGCCAAGATGTCCACGAGCAGTACTTC
CDR3 protein: CASSQDVHEQYF

D gene: TRBD2
J gene: TRBJ2-5
V gene: TRBV5-1
clone size: once
CDR3 DNA: TGCGCCAGCAGCTTGGGAGCGGGAGGGGGCCAAGAGACCCAGTACTTC
CDR3 protein: CASSLGAGGGQETQYF

D gene: NA
J gene: TRBJ2-1
V gene: TRBV5-6
clone size: NA
CDR3 DNA: TGTGCCAGCAGCTTGGGACAGCAGTCCTACAATGAGCAGTTCTTC
CDR3 protein: CASSLGQQSYNEQFF

D gene: NA
J gene: TRBJ2-5
V gene: TRBV7-2
clone size: NA
CDR3 DNA: TGTGCCAGCAGCCTGGAACAACTTGGGACCCAGTACTTC
CDR3 protein: CASSLEQLGTQYF

D gene: NA
J gene: TRBJ1-1
V gene: TRBV10-3
clone size: NA
CDR3 DNA: TGTGCCATCAGTGGGGGCGAAGTCACTGAAGCTTTCTTT
CDR3 protein: CAISGGEVTEAFF

D gene: NA
J gene: TRBJ2-6
V gene: TRBV20-1
clone size: few
CDR3 DNA: TGCAGTGCTAGTGTGGTCTCTGGGGCCAACGTCCTGACTTTC
CDR3 protein: CSASVVSGANVLTF

D gene: NA
J gene: TRBJ2-2
V gene: TRBV28
clone size: NA
CDR3 DNA: TGTGCCAGCAGTTACAGGGAGACCGGGGAGCTGTTTTTT
CDR3 protein: CASSYRETGELFF

D gene: NA
J gene: TRBJ1-5
V gene: TRBV28
clone size: NA
CDR3 DNA: TGTGCCAGCATCTTATCGGGGGATAGCCAGCCCCAGCATTTT
CDR3 protein: CASILSGDSQPQHF

D gene: NA
J gene: TRBJ1-4
V gene: TRBV9
clone size: NA
CDR3 DNA: TGTGCCAGCAGCGTACTCGGGGCAACTAATGAAAAACTGTTTTTT
CDR3 protein: CASSVLGATNEKLFF

D gene: TRBD1
J gene: TRBJ1-5
V gene: TRBV7-2
clone size: NA
CDR3 DNA: TGTGCCAGCAGCTTAGCGGGACAGACTTATCAGCCCCAGCATTTT
CDR3 protein: CASSLAGQTYQPQHF

D gene: TRBD1
J gene: TRBJ1-1
V gene: TRBV11-2
clone size: NA
CDR3 DNA: TGTGCCAGCAGCTACCAGGGACAGATGAACACTGAAGCTTTCTTT
CDR3 protein: CASSYQGQMNTEAFF

D gene: TRBD1
J gene: TRBJ1-1
V gene: TRBV5-1
clone size: NA
CDR3 DNA: TGCGCCAGCAGCCGAGAACCGGGACAGGGAATGAACACTGAAGCTTTCTTT
CDR3 protein: CASSREPGQGMNTEAFF

D gene: NA
J gene: TRBJ2-7
V gene: TRBV29-1
clone size: once
CDR3 DNA: TGCAGCGTTGAAAGCCAAGGAGGGCCTCTGGAGCAGTACTTC
CDR3 protein: CSVESQGGPLEQYF

D gene: NA
J gene: TRBJ1-2
V gene: TRBV3-1/TRBV3-2
clone size: NA
CDR3 DNA: TGTGCCAGCAGCCAAGGCTCGGCCCGGAACTATGGCTACACCTTC
CDR3 protein: CASSQGSARNYGYTF